This passage covers 11 T cell receptor beta chains from one sample sequenced in a study of T cell responses to AZD1222 COVID-19 vaccine (dated by TCRdb to the early 2020s). The time point label corresponds to: about 28 days (+/-7) after the second vaccine dose. The library was obtained by the immunoSEQ multiplex PCR assay. TCRdb took this table from immuneACCESS and kept in-frame rearrangements with V and J called. Such tables lack part of the clones; where checked against another copy, unresolved V genes explain under half of the gap, and the rest is unexplained. The sample table holds 150,000 to 160,000 clones, of which 90% were seen once. The ten largest clones add up to approximately 1.5% of the sample. This specimen consisted of peripheral blood, obtained 28 days after the second AZD1222 dose. The receptors were sampled from an adult who received the AZD1222 COVID-19 vaccine.

The chain employs TRBV4-1 and TRBJ2-5; 8 bases align to TRBD2. The CDR3 contains 21 residues. Per germline, CDR1 MGHRA and CDR2 YSYEKL. Trimming took 0 bases from V and 1 from J; bases not matched to a gene: 19. The CDR3 spells CASSQDLKRLVLTSGQETQYF. The CDR3 DNA follows: TGCGCCAGCAGCCAAGATCTTAAGAGGCTTGTTCTAACTAGCGGCCAAGAGACCCAGTACTTC.

CDR3 in amino acids: CASQRELGSYEQYF. Here the CDR3 DNA reads TGTGCCAGCCAGCGGGAGTTGGGCTCCTACGAGCAGTACTTC. This chain uses TRBV19 with TRBJ2-7, with TRBD2 matching 8 bases. The CDR3 runs to 14 residues. The V segment lost 9 bases and the J segment 0 bases; nucleotides outside the gene matches: 7. Germline V gives CDR1 LNHDA, CDR2 SQIVND (reference sequence). The entire variable domain, with the rest obtained from reference TRBV19 and TRBJ2-7, is as follows: DGGITQSPKYLFRKEGQNVTLSCEQNLNHDAMYWYRQDPGQGLRLIYYSQIVNDFQKGDIAEGYSVSREKKESFPLTVTSAQKNPTAFYLCASQRELGSYEQYFGPGTRLTVT.

The chain carries TRBV5-4 and TRBJ1-2; a weak D match, TRBD1 (5 bases). V lost 0 bases and J 4 bases, leaving 7 bases between the germline ends. CDR1 and CDR2 (germline): SGHNT, YYREEE (reference sequence). This CDR3 is 13 amino acids long. The CDR3 bases are TGTGCCAGCAGCTTGGGGGGCGGCTATGGCTACACCTTC. Amino acid sequence: CASSLGGGYGYTF.

This clone was picked up one time. The chain recombines TRBV6-5 with TRBJ2-5, with D tentatively TRBD1 (5 bases). V was clipped by 7 bases and J by 4 bases, with 16 bases between them. Looked up from germline, CDR1 is MNHEY and CDR2 is SVGAGI. The CDR3 is 14 residues long. The chain's CDR3 is CASIGKGMGETQYF. CDR3 bases: TGTGCCAGCATAGGGAAGGGGATGGGAGAGACCCAGTACTTC.

This clone was recorded once. J is TRBJ1-2 and V is TRBV5-6; no reliable D call. Germline values: CDR1 SGHDT, CDR2 YYEEEE. Trimming left V 6 bases short and J 8 bases short, with 20 bases between. This CDR3 spans 14 amino acids. The CDR3 DNA reads TGTGCCAGCATCGTGCAATCGCGGCTCGAGGGCTACACCTTC. It yields the protein CASIVQSRLEGYTF.

The J gene is TRBJ1-2, the V gene TRBV20-1; no definite D call. V lost 5 bases, J lost 3 bases, and 4 bases lay in between. Looked up from germline, CDR1 is DFQATT and CDR2 is SNEGSKA (reference sequence). This CDR3 region has 10 residues. CDR3 region: CSAPYYGYTF. The CDR3, as DNA: TGCAGTGCTCCGTACTATGGCTACACCTTC.

This chain joins TRBV18 and TRBJ1-5, with 9 bases fitting TRBD1. J was trimmed by 2 bases and V by 5 bases; bases with no gene match: 22. This CDR3 contains 21 residues. Germline CDR1 is KGHSH and CDR2 is LQKENI. CDR3 nucleotide sequence: TGTGCCAGCTCAGGGTCCCCCTCGATGGGACAGGGTTTTCGGGGCAATCAGCCCCAGCATTTT. Its protein is CASSGSPSMGQGFRGNQPQHF.

CDR3: CASSQQGQAGSEQFF. CDR3 coding DNA: TGTGCCAGCAGCCAACAGGGTCAAGCGGGGTCCGAGCAGTTCTTC. The rearrangement uses TRBV7-2 and TRBJ2-1, with a tentative D call TRBD2 (7 bases). This CDR3 comprises 15 residues. Germline CDR1 and CDR2: SGHTA and FQGNSA. Trimming took 5 bases from V and 10 from J, leaving 21 bases between them.

This chain joins TRBV5-8 and TRBJ1-5; tentatively, D is TRBD1 (5 bases). The CDR3 is made up of 14 amino acids. V lost 1 base and J 6 bases, leaving 11 bases between the germline ends. Per the germline V gene, CDR1 is SGHTS and CDR2 is YDEGEE. The CDR3 is CASSLPRGVQPQHF. For the CDR3, the DNA is TGTGCCAGCAGCTTGCCAAGGGGTGTTCAGCCCCAGCATTTT.

CDR3 in DNA: TGCGCCAGCAGTCAATCGAAGGGGGGCGGATTTACACCCACTGAAGCTTTCTTT. This codes for CASSQSKGGGFTPTEAFF. The chain is built from TRBV23-1 and TRBJ1-1, with TRBD1 as a possible D gene (6 bases). TRBV23-1 falls under the ORF class, with uncertain function. Trimming shortened V by 0 bases and J by 4 bases, and 21 bases separated the two germline ends. The CDR3 spans 18 residues.

The V gene is TRBV5-6, the J gene TRBJ2-1; D uncertain. The CDR3 totals 11 residues. V lost 3 bases, J lost 4 bases, and 2 bases lay in between. Germline CDR1 is SGHDT and CDR2 is YYEEEE. This chain's CDR3 is CASSSYNEQFF. The DNA for the CDR3 is TGTGCCAGCAGCTCGTACAATGAGCAGTTCTTC. Supplemented by reference TRBV5-6 and TRBJ2-1, the full variable domain reads DAGVTQSPTHLIKTRGQQVTLRCSPKSGHDTVSWYQQALGQGPQFIFQYYEEEERQRGNFPDRFSGHQFPNYSSELNVNALLLGDSALYLCASSSYNEQFFGPGTRLTVL.